Below are 31 T cell receptor beta chains sequenced from a single sample in a study of T cell responses to AZD1222 COVID-19 vaccine. Measured with immunoSEQ multiplex PCR; TCRdb has only the in-frame clones, and not every one. Altogether approximately 120,000 clones are present, 91% being singletons, with the ten largest covering less than 8.5%. Sequences were derived from peripheral blood, sampled on day 0 of AZD1222 vaccination. The origin of the receptors is an adult in good health.

The rearrangement links TRBV7-9 to TRBJ2-1, with D tentatively TRBD1 or TRBD2 (5 bases each). This CDR3 is built from 14 residues. Germline V gene sequence: CDR1 SEHNR, CDR2 FQNEAQ (reference sequence). V lost 5 bases to trimming and J lost 8 bases, with 16 bases between them. The CDR3 DNA reads TGTGCCAGCAGCCTGCGGGCAAGGGGCCATGAGCAGTTCTTC. Residues: CASSLRARGHEQFF.

The genes are TRBV2 and TRBJ2-1; TRBD2 matches at 13 bases. Trimming removed 6 bases from V and 4 bases from J; junction bases left unmatched: 3. There are 15 residues in the CDR3. Germline CDR1 is SNHLY and CDR2 is FYNNEI. This CDR3 is CASRELAGGYNEQFF. The CDR3, as DNA: TGTGCCAGCAGGGAACTAGCGGGGGGGTACAATGAGCAGTTCTTC.

The chain recombines TRBV7-3 with TRBJ2-3; TRBD2 agrees at 9 bases. Germline CDR1 and CDR2: SGHTA and FQGTGA. J was trimmed by 4 bases and V by 2 bases; bases with no gene match: 4. The CDR3 contains 15 residues. As DNA, the CDR3 is TGTGCCAGCAGCTTAGGGACTAGCACGGCAGATACGCAGTATTTT. It translates to CASSLGTSTADTQYF.

The chain has TRBV4-2 and TRBJ1-2, with 7 bases that match TRBD1. Trimming cost V 0 bases and J 1 base; bases outside gene matches: 2. CDR3 size: 15 residues. The germline CDR1 and CDR2 sequences are LGHNA and YNFKEQ. CDR3: CASSQEGQHNYGYTF. The CDR3 coding sequence is TGTGCCAGCAGCCAAGAGGGACAGCATAACTATGGCTACACCTTC.

The chain carries TRBV23-1 and TRBJ2-1, with D possibly being TRBD2 (6 bases). TRBV23-1 falls under the ORF class, with uncertain function. Trimming stripped 0 bases from V and 12 bases from J, with 9 bases between. The CDR3 runs 12 residues. The CDR3 nucleotides read TGCGCCAGCAGTCAATCGGGGCGGGGGCAGTTCTTC. Translation: CASSQSGRGQFF.

The rearrangement links TRBV2 to TRBJ1-1, with D uncertain. There are 15 residues in the CDR3. Germline values: CDR1 SNHLY, CDR2 FYNNEI. Trimming took off 3 bases at V and 0 bases at J, with 11 bases between the two ends. CDR3: CASSENFGLNTEAFF. The DNA for the CDR3 is TGTGCCAGCAGTGAGAACTTCGGGTTGAACACTGAAGCTTTCTTT.

On this clone: Other DNA sequences in the same sample also yield this CDR3. The chain uses TRBV14 and TRBJ1-1; D not resolved. The V and J ends lost 5 bases and 1 base respectively, with 8 bases between them. Looked up from germline, CDR1 is SGHDN and CDR2 is FVKESK. The CDR3 is 13 amino acids. CDR3 in DNA: TGTGCCAGCAGCTTGCAGGAGAACACTGAAGCTTTCTTT. This encodes CASSLQENTEAFF.

The chain combines TRBV27 with TRBJ1-5, with D hard to call. The CDR3 sequence is 15 residues long. Trimming pared 6 bases from V and 1 base from J, leaving 13 bases between. In germline, CDR1 is MNHEY, CDR2 SMNVEV (reference sequence). CDR3 DNA sequence: TGTGCCAGCAGGAGCGGGATTGGGAGCAATCAGCCCCAGCATTTT. Translated: CASRSGIGSNQPQHF.

This chain joins TRBV7-8 and TRBJ1-1; D is uncertain. Germline CDR1 and CDR2: SGHVS and FQNEAQ. The CDR3 is 14 residues long. V shed 5 bases and J shed 3 bases, with 13 bases lying between them. CDR3 region: CASSPGRADTEAFF. CDR3 DNA: TGTGCCAGCAGCCCCGGAAGGGCAGACACTGAAGCTTTCTTT.

This rearrangement joins TRBV30 to TRBJ2-3; 7 positions agree with TRBD1. CDR3 length: 15 amino acids. V was pared by 5 bases and J by 1 base, with 9 bases of the junction left unmatched. CDR1 and CDR2 from the germline V gene are GTSNPN and SVGIG (reference sequence). The CDR3 sequence: CAWRGQPLGTDTQYF. In DNA form, the CDR3 reads TGTGCCTGGCGGGGACAGCCCCTCGGCACAGATACGCAGTATTTT.

This clone was observed a few times. The chain joins TRBV4-3 to TRBJ1-2, with 7 positions matching TRBD1. The trim removed 1 base at V and 3 bases at J, leaving 5 bases unmatched. The CDR3 has 15 amino acids. Germline V gives CDR1 LGHNA, CDR2 YSLEER. CDR3 coding DNA: TGCGCCAGCAGCCAAGCGAGACAGGGCCACTATGGCTACACCTTC. This sequence encodes CASSQARQGHYGYTF.

This sequence joins TRBV5-8 and TRBJ1-1; D may be TRBD1 (6 bases). The V end lost 4 bases, the J end lost 5 bases, and 18 bases lay between the germline ends. Germline loops: CDR1 SGHTS, CDR2 YDEGEE. The CDR3 totals 15 residues. The CDR3 DNA follows: TGTGCCAGCAGCCTGTCGGGGGCCCTGGGAACTGAAGCTTTCTTT. This codes for CASSLSGALGTEAFF.

The chain carries TRBV29-1 and TRBJ1-1, with 9 nucleotides matching TRBD1. Unmatched junction bases numbered 9, after V lost 7 bases and J lost 6 bases. CDR3 size: 13 residues. Germline V gene data show CDR1 as SQVTM and CDR2 as ANQGSEA. CDR3 bases: TGCAGCGGAATGACAGGGGGGTCTGCTGAAGCTTTCTTT. Protein sequence: CSGMTGGSAEAFF.

This clone has only one observation. The V gene is TRBV7-2, the J gene TRBJ2-5, with TRBD2 matching over 10 bases. With 5 bases clipped from V and 2 bases from J, the junction kept 8 bases outside the gene matches. Germline V lookup: CDR1 SGHTA, CDR2 FQGNSA. The CDR3 consists of 16 residues. The CDR3 here is CASSLSGGRKQETQYF. The CDR3 DNA is TGTGCCAGCAGCCTTAGCGGGGGGCGAAAACAAGAGACCCAGTACTTC.

J is TRBJ2-1 and V is TRBV6-5, with D possibly matching TRBD2 (5 bases). The V end was cut by 3 bases, the J end by 6 bases, with 12 bases between. Germline CDR1 MNHEY, CDR2 SVGAGI. The CDR3 runs to 14 residues. DNA for the CDR3: TGTGCCAGCAGTTATCGCGGGTTTGGCAATGAGCAGTTCTTC. Translated, it gives CASSYRGFGNEQFF.

The CDR3 DNA is TGCGCCAGCGTCCTCGGGACAGGGGACACTGAAGCTTTCTTT. Translating gives CASVLGTGDTEAFF. The chain has TRBV5-1 and TRBJ1-1; 10 bases align to TRBD1. The germline V gene encodes CDR1 SGHRS and CDR2 YFSETQ. V lost 7 bases and J lost 3; bases outside the gene matches: 6. CDR3 length: 14 residues.

The chain is built from TRBV27 and TRBJ2-1; TRBD2 matches at 13 bases. Looked up from germline, CDR1 is MNHEY and CDR2 is SMNVEV (reference sequence). This CDR3 is built from 18 residues. V lost 5 bases and J lost 7; bases outside the gene matches: 14. The CDR3 nucleotides are TGTGCCAGCAGTCCTTATGGGGGGGGACTAGCGGGAAGGAATGAGCAGTTCTTC. Protein: CASSPYGGGLAGRNEQFF.

The chain links TRBV5-5 to TRBJ1-2, with 7 bases matching TRBD1. The V and J ends lost 3 bases and 3 bases, in that order; junction bases with no gene match: 2. The CDR3 has 13 residues. Germline values: CDR1 SGHKS, CDR2 YYEKEE (reference sequence). CDR3 region: CASSYQGDYGYTF. CDR3 nucleotide sequence: TGTGCCAGCAGCTATCAGGGGGACTATGGCTACACCTTC.

This clone has only a few counts. Compared with germline, one end of the junction differs, possibly owing to a read error. The chain carries TRBV27 and TRBJ1-1; weak D call: TRBD1 (6 bases). Germline CDR1 reads MNHEY; CDR2 reads SMNVEV (reference sequence). This CDR3 is 18 amino acids long. For the CDR3, the DNA is TGTGCCAGCAGTTTATATCGCGTGTGGGGGGCGGCGATGCGTAGGCAGTACTTT. Its translation is CASSLYRVWGAAMRRQYF.

This sequence joins TRBV2 and TRBJ2-5; D gene unclear. Trimming stripped 3 bases from V and 5 bases from J, with 16 bases between. The germline V gene encodes CDR1 SNHLY and CDR2 FYNNEI. The CDR3 is made up of 15 amino acids. In DNA, the CDR3 is TGTGCCAGCAGTGAGTTAGGAACAAAATACGAGACCCAGTACTTC. Translated, it gives CASSELGTKYETQYF.

This sequence joins TRBV6-5 and TRBJ1-2; 8 nucleotides align to TRBD1. Germline V lookup: CDR1 MNHEY, CDR2 SVGAGI. V shed 4 bases and J 7 bases; nucleotides not matched to a gene: 5. CDR3 length equals 13 residues. The CDR3 here is CASSSGQGGGYTF. The CDR3, as DNA: TGTGCCAGCAGTTCCGGACAGGGCGGTGGCTACACCTTC.

The rearrangement uses TRBV28 and TRBJ1-4; D not certain. The germline V and J ends were trimmed by 8 bases and 4 bases, with 17 bases remaining between them. Germline assignment: CDR1 MDHEN and CDR2 SYDVKM. CDR3 length: 15 amino acids. The CDR3 loop is CASGSLNPLNEKLFF. As DNA, the CDR3 is TGTGCCAGCGGTTCTCTCAATCCCCTTAATGAAAAACTGTTTTTT.

This clone was seen only once. The rearrangement uses TRBV5-1 and TRBJ1-1, with D possibly TRBD1 on 5 matching bases. CDR3 size: 14 residues. Germline lookup yields CDR1 SGHRS and CDR2 YFSETQ. V was shortened by 4 bases and J by 4 bases, with 14 bases between the two germline ends. CDR3 sequence (DNA): TGCGCCAGCAGCCTAAATCAGGGTACCACTGAAGCTTTCTTT. Amino acids: CASSLNQGTTEAFF.

The chain links TRBV29-1 to TRBJ1-2; D unclear. CDR3 size: 11 residues. The germline V gene encodes CDR1 SQVTM and CDR2 ANQGSEA. Between the trimmed V and J ends, which lost 7 bases and 2 bases, there was a span of 8 bases. CDR3 residues: CSASTNYGYTF. The CDR3 nucleotides read TGCAGCGCTTCGACGAACTATGGCTACACCTTC.

CDR3 nucleotide sequence: TGTGCCACCCGGGCCGTCGGAGGGGCCAACGTCCTGACTTTC. Translating gives CATRAVGGANVLTF. This sequence joins TRBV27 and TRBJ2-6; D gene ambiguous. With 10 bases removed from V and 4 bases from J, the gap between germline ends came to 14 bases. The CDR3 length is 14 residues. Germline V gene data show CDR1 as MNHEY and CDR2 as SMNVEV (reference sequence).

V gene TRBV6-4 combines with J gene TRBJ1-2; 9 positions agree with TRBD1. Trimming removed 6 bases from V and 8 bases from J; junction bases left unmatched: 10. Germline-derived CDR1 and CDR2 are MRHNA and SNTAGT. This CDR3 spans 14 amino acids. CDR3 sequence: CASSGGQGFGGYTF. CDR3 bases: TGTGCCAGCAGCGGGGGACAGGGCTTTGGCGGCTACACCTTC.

This rearrangement joins TRBV30 to TRBJ1-2; D might be TRBD1 (6 bases). The CDR3 length is 13 residues. The germline V and J ends were trimmed by 2 bases and 8 bases, with 15 bases remaining between them. CDR1 is GTSNPN and CDR2 is SVGIG in the germline V gene (reference sequence). The CDR3 reads CAWSPGATLGYTF. The DNA of the CDR3 is TGTGCCTGGAGTCCAGGGGCGACTCTGGGCTACACCTTC.

The chain couples TRBV15 to TRBJ1-5, with 7 bases aligning to TRBD1. Germline CDR1 and CDR2: LNHNV and YYDKDF (reference sequence). With 5 bases clipped from V and 2 bases from J, the junction kept 6 bases outside the gene matches. The CDR3 sequence is 15 residues long. The CDR3 DNA is TGTGCCACCAGCCGGGAAGACAGGGGCAATCAGCCCCAGCATTTT. Encoded protein: CATSREDRGNQPQHF. Supplemented by reference TRBV15 and TRBJ1-5, the full variable domain reads DAMVIQNPRYQVTQFGKPVTLSCSQTLNHNVMYWYQQKSSQAPKLLFHYYDKDFNNEADTPDNFQSRRPNTSFCFLDIRSPGLGDTAMYLCATSREDRGNQPQHFGDGTRLSIL.

This clone was observed once. V and J are TRBV21-1 and TRBJ1-4; TRBD1, as called in the table, went unchecked against the DNA. TRBV21-1 is a pseudogene locus. The CDR3 is 22 amino acids. The CDR3 DNA reads as TGTGCCAGCAGCAAAGAGGCTAGGGAAGACAGACCCCAGAATGCAACTAATGAAAAACTGTTTTTT. Translation: CASSKEAREDRPQNATNEKLFF.

The J gene is TRBJ1-6, the V gene TRBV19; no clear D. V lost 1 base and J lost 9, with 19 bases in between. Germline CDR1 is LNHDA and CDR2 is SQIVND (reference sequence). This CDR3 comprises 17 residues. The CDR3 bases are TGTGCCAGTAGTATAGTACCCCCCGAGGCGGGTGGTTCACCCCTCCACTTT. This codes for CASSIVPPEAGGSPLHF.

J is TRBJ1-1 and V is TRBV4-2, with D tentatively TRBD1 (6 bases). V lost 3 bases, J lost 3 bases, and 11 bases lay in between. The CDR3 totals 14 residues. The germline gives CDR1 LGHNA, CDR2 YNFKEQ. Written as DNA, the CDR3 is TGTGCCAGCAGCCACACAGGGTGGCACACTGAAGCTTTCTTT. This gives the protein CASSHTGWHTEAFF.